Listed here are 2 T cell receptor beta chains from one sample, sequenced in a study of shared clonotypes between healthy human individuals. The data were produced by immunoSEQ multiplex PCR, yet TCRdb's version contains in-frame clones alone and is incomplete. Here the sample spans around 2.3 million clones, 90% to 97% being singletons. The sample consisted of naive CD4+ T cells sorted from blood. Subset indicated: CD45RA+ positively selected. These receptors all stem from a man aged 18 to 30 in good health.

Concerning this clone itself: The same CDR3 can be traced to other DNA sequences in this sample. CDR3 DNA: TGTGCCAGCAGTGACTCAGGGGGCAATCAGCCCCAGCATTTT. This encodes CASSDSGGNQPQHF. V usage is TRBV2 and J usage is TRBJ1-5; D possibly corresponds to TRBD1 (6 bases). V lost 3 bases and J lost 2, with 8 bases in between. The CDR3 is 14 amino acids. Per germline, CDR1 SNHLY and CDR2 FYNNEI. The full variable domain, completed using reference TRBV2 and TRBJ1-5, is EPEVTQTPSHQVTQMGQEVILRCVPISNHLYFYWYRQILGQKVEFLVSFYNNEISEKSEIFDDQFSVERPDGSNFTLKIRSTKLEDSAMYFCASSDSGGNQPQHFGDGTRLSIL.

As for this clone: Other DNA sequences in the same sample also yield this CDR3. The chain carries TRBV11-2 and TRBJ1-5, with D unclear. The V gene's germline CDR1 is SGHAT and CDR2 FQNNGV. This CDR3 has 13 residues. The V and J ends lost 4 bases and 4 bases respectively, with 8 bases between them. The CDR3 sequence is CASSSQGNQPQHF. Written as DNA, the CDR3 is TGTGCCAGCAGCTCGCAAGGGAATCAGCCCCAGCATTTT. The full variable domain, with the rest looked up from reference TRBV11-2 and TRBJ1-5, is EAGVAQSPRYKIIEKRQSVAFWCNPISGHATLYWYQQILGQGPKLLIQFQNNGVVDDSQLPKDRFSAERLKGVDSTLKIQPAKLEDSAVYLCASSSQGNQPQHFGDGTRLSIL.